This TCR beta chain was found in a study of cytomegalovirus exposure and HLA in healthy donors. As regards this clone: Its antigen is not identified. The junction differs from germline at one of its ends, possibly a read error.

A multiplex PCR was run with 60 Vbeta primers and 13 Jbeta primers. Measured with immunoSEQ multiplex PCR; TCRdb has only the in-frame clones, and not every one. This sample has 130,000 or so clones, with approximately 79% found just once. Findings and caveats of the study: Most likely, a cluster of highly shared sequence variants arose as a sequencing artifact. Most TCR sequences were rare, but some public TCRs occurred in many donors. When analyzed later, a missense DCLRE1C variant was found to be linked to TCR beta V- and J-gene trimming.

This sequence was found in a young man in good health and CMV-seropositive. The sequenced material came from PBMCs.

CDR3 coding DNA: TGTGCCTGGACAGGAGGGCCTCACGAGCGGTACTTC. This encodes CAWTGGPHERYF. The V call is TRBV30, the J call TRBJ2-7; maybe TRBD2 (6 bases). CDR1 is GTSNPN and CDR2 is SVGIG in the germline V gene (reference sequence). This CDR3 comprises 12 residues.